This passage covers 7 T cell receptor beta chains from one sample sequenced in a study of cytomegalovirus exposure and HLA in healthy donors. 13 Jbeta primers and 60 Vbeta primers were used for the PCR. Assay used: immunoSEQ multiplex PCR; TCRdb lists only in-frame clones, some missing. The sample has some 160,000 clones, approximately 80% seen once. The specimen sequenced was PBMCs. The origin of the receptors is a woman aged 18-30 years in good health and CMV-seronegative.

The chain carries TRBV7-9 and TRBJ2-5, with 11 nucleotides matching TRBD2. Germline loops: CDR1 SEHNR, CDR2 FQNEAQ (reference sequence). There are 16 residues in the CDR3. With V trimmed by 5 bases and J by 5 bases, 10 bases remained unmatched. CDR3 nucleotides: TGTGCCAGCAGCACTCGTCTACTAGCGGGGGCTGAGACCCAGTACTTC. Protein product: CASSTRLLAGAETQYF. The whole variable domain, remainder taken from reference TRBV7-9 and TRBJ2-5, is DTGVSQNPRHKITKRGQNVTFRCDPISEHNRLYWYRQTLGQGPEFLTYFQNEAQLEKSRLLSDRFSAERPKGSFSTLEIQRTEQGDSAMYLCASSTRLLAGAETQYFGPGTRLLVL.

The gene calls are TRBV5-1 and TRBJ2-2; 9 nucleotides match TRBD2. CDR3 size: 15 residues. After removal of 4 bases from V and 7 bases from J, the junction contained 8 bases not matched to a gene. Germline V gives CDR1 SGHRS, CDR2 YFSETQ. The CDR3 reads CASSKQRGAIGELFF. CDR3 in DNA: TGCGCCAGCAGCAAGCAGCGGGGGGCAATCGGGGAGCTGTTTTTT.

The chain carries TRBV11-2 and TRBJ1-5; no clear D gene. V lost 0 bases and J lost 1, with 7 bases in between. This CDR3 comprises 15 residues. CDR1 is SGHAT and CDR2 is FQNNGV in the germline V gene. DNA for the CDR3: TGTGCCAGCAGCTTAGAGGGGAGGAGCAATCAGCCCCAGCATTTT. Translated, it gives CASSLEGRSNQPQHF.

The V and J genes are TRBV6-5 and TRBJ1-1; D uncertain. CDR3 length equals 14 residues. The germline gives CDR1 MNHEY, CDR2 SVGAGI. Trimming took off 6 bases at V and 4 bases at J, with 15 bases between the two ends. The DNA of the CDR3 is TGTGCCAGCAGGCCCAACCGGGAGGGCACTGAAGCTTTCTTT. Encoded protein: CASRPNREGTEAFF.

This clone appeared a single time. The rearrangement uses TRBV6-5 and TRBJ1-2; 8 bases fit TRBD1. This CDR3 comprises 16 residues. Germline CDR1 and CDR2: MNHEY and SVGAGI. J was trimmed by 6 bases and V by 2 bases; bases with no gene match: 11. The CDR3 DNA reads as TGTGCCAGCAGTTACAGCCGGACCTACAGGGGGGATGGCTACACCTTC. This gives the protein CASSYSRTYRGDGYTF.

The rearrangement uses TRBV10-2 and TRBJ2-3; the match to TRBD2 covers 8 bases. Germline V gene lookup returns CDR1 WSHSY and CDR2 SAAADI. Trimming removed 7 bases from V and 8 bases from J; junction bases left unmatched: 17. The CDR3 contains 16 residues. The CDR3 loop is CASNGYSGGGSGTQYF. The CDR3 coding sequence is TGCGCCAGCAACGGTTACAGCGGGGGCGGGTCAGGTACGCAGTATTTT.

V gene TRBV11-3 combines with J gene TRBJ2-1, with 10 bases identical to TRBD1. CDR1 is SGHNT, CDR2 YENEEA, per germline. After removal of 1 base from V and 8 bases from J, the junction contained 5 bases not matched to a gene. The CDR3 spans 15 residues. The CDR3 DNA is TGTGCCAGCAGCTTAGGGACAGGGGGTACGGATGAGCAGTTCTTC. It translates to CASSLGTGGTDEQFF. The full variable domain, in which reference TRBV11-3 and TRBJ2-1 provide the parts outside the CDR3, is EAGVVQSPRYKIIEKKQPVAFWCNPISGHNTLYWYLQNLGQGPELLIRYENEEAVDDSQLPKDRFSAERLKGVDSTLKIQPAELGDSAVYLCASSLGTGGTDEQFFGPGTRLTVL.